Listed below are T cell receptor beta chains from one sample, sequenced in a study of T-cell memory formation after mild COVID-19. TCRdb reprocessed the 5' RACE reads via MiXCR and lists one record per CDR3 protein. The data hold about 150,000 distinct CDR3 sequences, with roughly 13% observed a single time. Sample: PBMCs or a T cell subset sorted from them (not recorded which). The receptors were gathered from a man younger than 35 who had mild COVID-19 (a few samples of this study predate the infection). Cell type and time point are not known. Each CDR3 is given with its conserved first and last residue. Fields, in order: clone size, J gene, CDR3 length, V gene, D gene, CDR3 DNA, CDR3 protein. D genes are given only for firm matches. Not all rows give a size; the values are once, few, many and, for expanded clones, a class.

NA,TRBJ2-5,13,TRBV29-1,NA,TGCAGCGTCGCCTGGACGGTCCAAGAGACCCAGTACTTC,CSVAWTVQETQYF
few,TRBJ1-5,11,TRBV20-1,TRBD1,TGCAGTGCCACAGGGGGTCAGCCCCAGCATTTT,CSATGGQPQHF
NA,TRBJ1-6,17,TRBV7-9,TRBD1,TGTGCCAGCAGCTTAGCGCCGGGACAGGCCGGGGATTCACCCCTCCACTTT,CASSLAPGQAGDSPLHF
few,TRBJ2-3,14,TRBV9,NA,TGTGCCAGCAGCGCGAGCGGGTCCACAGATACGCAGTATTTT,CASSASGSTDTQYF
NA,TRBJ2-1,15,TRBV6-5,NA,TGTGCCAGCAGTTACGCGGACAGCTCCTACAATGAGCAGTTCTTC,CASSYADSSYNEQFF
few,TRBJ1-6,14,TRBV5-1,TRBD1,TGCGCCAGCAGCTGGGGGACAGTGAATTCACCCCTCCACTTT,CASSWGTVNSPLHF
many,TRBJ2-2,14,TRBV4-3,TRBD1,TGCGCCAGCAGCCCTACAGGGGTGACCGGGGAGCTGTTTTTT,CASSPTGVTGELFF
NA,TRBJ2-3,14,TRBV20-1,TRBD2,TGCAGTGCAATAGCGGGGGGAAGTACAGATACGCAGTATTTT,CSAIAGGSTDTQYF
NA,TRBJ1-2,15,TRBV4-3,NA,TGCGCCAGCAGCCAAGGCGAGCCGGAGGCCTATGGCTACACCTTC,CASSQGEPEAYGYTF
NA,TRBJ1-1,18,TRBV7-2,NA,TGTGCCAGCAGCCCGGGCGCAGGTATCCGAAGAATGAACACTGAAGCTTTCTTT,CASSPGAGIRRMNTEAFF
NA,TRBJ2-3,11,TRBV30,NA,TGTGCCGGTGCTCGTGGAGATACGCAGTATTTT,CAGARGDTQYF
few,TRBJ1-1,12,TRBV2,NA,TGTGCCAGCAGGTCGTTGGCCACTGAAGCTTTCTTT,CASRSLATEAFF
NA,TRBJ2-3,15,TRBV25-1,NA,TGTGCCCCTCAACGCTGGCTGGGGAGCACAGATACGCAGTATTTT,CAPQRWLGSTDTQYF
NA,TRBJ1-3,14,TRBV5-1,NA,TGCGCCAGCAGCTTGGGGGAGACTGGAAACACCATATATTTT,CASSLGETGNTIYF
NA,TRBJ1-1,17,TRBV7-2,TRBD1,TGTGCCAGCAGCTTTAGGACAGGTCATTTTGGGAACACTGAAGCTTTCTTT,CASSFRTGHFGNTEAFF
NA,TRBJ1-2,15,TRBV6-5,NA,TGTGCCAGCAGTTACACGACAGGAACCAACTATGGCTACACCTTC,CASSYTTGTNYGYTF
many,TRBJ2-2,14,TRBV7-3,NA,TGTGCCAGCAGCCCAAGCATAAACACCGGGGAGCTGTTTTTT,CASSPSINTGELFF
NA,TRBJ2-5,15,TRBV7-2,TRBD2,TGTGCCACTGCGAGGGCTAGCGGTTACCAAGAGACCCAGTACTTC,CATARASGYQETQYF
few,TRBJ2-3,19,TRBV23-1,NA,TGCGCCAGCAGTCAATCGCCGGGGGGGACAGAGGTATTCACAGATACGCAGTATTTT,CASSQSPGGTEVFTDTQYF
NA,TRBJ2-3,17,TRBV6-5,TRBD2,TGTGCCAGCAGTTACTCGGCTAGCGGTTTTAATAAAGATACGCAGTATTTT,CASSYSASGFNKDTQYF
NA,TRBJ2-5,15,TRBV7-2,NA,TGTGCCAGCAGCTTAGCGGAAGTGACCCGCGAGACCCAGTACTTC,CASSLAEVTRETQYF
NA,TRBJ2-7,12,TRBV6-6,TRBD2,TGTGCCAGCACCCCGGGAGCGGGAGAGCAGTACTTC,CASTPGAGEQYF
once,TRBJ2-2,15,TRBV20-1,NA,TGCAGTGCTAGAGTGGGGGGGCCGAAGGACGGGGAGCTGTTTTTT,CSARVGGPKDGELFF
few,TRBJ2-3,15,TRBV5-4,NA,TGTGCCAGCAGCGTGGGAGGGGGCTGGGCAGATACGCAGTATTTT,CASSVGGGWADTQYF
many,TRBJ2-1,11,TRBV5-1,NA,TGCGCCAGCAGCGAGTACAATGAGCAGTTCTTC,CASSEYNEQFF
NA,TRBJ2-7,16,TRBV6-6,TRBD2,TGTGCCAGCAGTTACTCGAGACTAGCGGGGGTCTACGAGCAGTACTTC,CASSYSRLAGVYEQYF
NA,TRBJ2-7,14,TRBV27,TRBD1,TGTGCCAGCAGTAGACAGGGGGGAATCTACGAGCAGTACTTC,CASSRQGGIYEQYF
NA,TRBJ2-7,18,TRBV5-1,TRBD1,TGCGCCAGCAGCCTCATTGGTCCCGGGACAGGGATAGTCTACGAGCAGTACTTC,CASSLIGPGTGIVYEQYF